This is a list of T cell receptor beta chains from one sample in a study of blood T cell repertoires in COVID-19. TCRdb's copy holds only in-frame clones and misses some; the assay was immunoSEQ multiplex PCR. The repertoire holds 410,000 or so clones, with around 89% as singletons. Sequencing was carried out using peripheral blood. These receptors were collected from a woman in her 40s with COVID-19, enrolled during active disease. Each CDR3 is given with its conserved first and last residue. D genes are given only for firm matches. Clone sizes are given selectively: once, few, many, or a class where the clone is expanded.

V: TRBV7-2; D: TRBD2; size: NA; J: TRBJ2-7; CDR3: CASSPPGLAGVSSYEQYF; DNA: TGTGCCAGCAGCCCGCCGGGACTAGCGGGAGTCTCCTCCTACGAGCAGTACTTC
V: TRBV9; D: TRBD2; size: NA; J: TRBJ2-2; CDR3: CASSTRLAGGELFF; DNA: TGTGCCAGCAGCACCCGACTAGCGGGAGGGGAGCTGTTTTTT
V: TRBV27; D: NA; size: NA; J: TRBJ1-2; CDR3: CASSSGTSGYTF; DNA: TGTGCCAGCAGCTCAGGGACTTCTGGCTACACCTTC
V: TRBV6-5; D: NA; size: NA; J: TRBJ1-5; CDR3: CASRRQVYSNQPQHF; DNA: TGTGCCAGCAGGCGACAGGTTTATAGCAATCAGCCCCAGCATTTT
V: TRBV9; D: TRBD1; size: NA; J: TRBJ1-1; CDR3: CASSTHRGVNTEAFF; DNA: TGTGCCAGCAGCACTCACAGGGGTGTGAACACTGAAGCTTTCTTT
V: TRBV19; D: NA; size: NA; J: TRBJ1-5; CDR3: CASGGIGLRQPQHF; DNA: TGTGCCAGTGGCGGTATAGGACTGCGTCAGCCCCAGCATTTT
V: TRBV15; D: NA; size: NA; J: TRBJ2-7; CDR3: CATSRGTGTYEQYF; DNA: TGTGCCACCAGCAGGGGAACAGGGACCTACGAGCAGTACTTC
V: TRBV19; D: TRBD1; size: NA; J: TRBJ2-2; CDR3: CASNRDRATGELFF; DNA: TGTGCCAGTAATCGGGACAGGGCCACCGGGGAGCTGTTTTTT
V: TRBV10-3; D: NA; size: NA; J: TRBJ2-7; CDR3: CVIATGINPYEQYF; DNA: TGTGTCATCGCGACGGGGATCAACCCCTACGAGCAGTACTTC
V: TRBV5-4; D: NA; size: NA; J: TRBJ2-6; CDR3: CASSSRSSGANVLTF; DNA: TGTGCCAGCAGCTCACGGAGCTCTGGGGCCAACGTCCTGACTTTC
V: TRBV6-2/TRBV6-3; D: NA; size: NA; J: TRBJ1-1; CDR3: CASSYGRATEAFF; DNA: TGTGCCAGCAGTTACGGCAGGGCCACTGAAGCTTTCTTT
V: TRBV28; D: NA; size: NA; J: TRBJ2-5; CDR3: CASSLSQVETQYF; DNA: TGTGCCAGCAGTTTAAGTCAGGTGGAGACCCAGTACTTC
V: TRBV5-5; D: TRBD1; size: NA; J: TRBJ1-4; CDR3: CASSLGQGPNEKLFF; DNA: TGTGCCAGCAGCTTGGGACAGGGGCCAAATGAAAAACTGTTTTTT
V: TRBV6-4; D: NA; size: NA; J: TRBJ2-2; CDR3: CASSPLSDRELFF; DNA: TGTGCCAGCAGCCCTCTGAGCGACCGGGAGCTGTTTTTT
V: TRBV7-9; D: NA; size: NA; J: TRBJ1-1; CDR3: CASSLVGRETEAFF; DNA: TGTGCCAGCAGCTTGGTGGGCAGAGAAACTGAAGCTTTCTTT
V: TRBV6-5; D: TRBD1; size: NA; J: TRBJ2-7; CDR3: CASKAGQGSYEQYF; DNA: TGTGCCAGCAAGGCGGGACAGGGCTCCTACGAGCAGTACTTC
V: TRBV3-1/TRBV3-2; D: TRBD1; size: NA; J: TRBJ1-2; CDR3: CASSHRSQGASGGYTF; DNA: TGTGCCAGCAGCCATAGGTCACAGGGGGCTTCTGGTGGCTACACCTTC
V: TRBV28; D: NA; size: NA; J: TRBJ1-5; CDR3: CASSLSSPVEPQHF; DNA: TGTGCCAGCAGTTTATCTTCACCTGTAGAGCCCCAGCATTTT
V: TRBV7-3; D: TRBD2; size: once; J: TRBJ2-1; CDR3: CASSLKGLGRSNEQFF; DNA: TGTGCCAGCAGCCTCAAGGGACTAGGAAGAAGCAATGAGCAGTTCTTC
V: TRBV5-6; D: NA; size: NA; J: TRBJ1-1; CDR3: CASSLRAGSRTEAFF; DNA: TGTGCCAGCAGCTTGAGGGCCGGGAGCCGCACTGAAGCTTTCTTT
V: TRBV27; D: NA; size: NA; J: TRBJ1-2; CDR3: CASSLLGQPGDYGYTF; DNA: TGTGCCAGCAGTTTATTGGGTCAGCCCGGGGACTATGGCTACACCTTC
V: TRBV9; D: NA; size: once; J: TRBJ1-2; CDR3: CASSADAGDGYTF; DNA: TGTGCCAGCAGCGCAGATGCAGGGGATGGCTACACCTTC
V: TRBV27; D: NA; size: NA; J: TRBJ1-6; CDR3: CASSLDRLGDSPLHF; DNA: TGTGCCAGCAGTTTAGATCGACTCGGGGATTCACCCCTCCACTTT
V: TRBV29-1; D: TRBD1; size: NA; J: TRBJ2-7; CDR3: CSVVRDRGPYEQYF; DNA: TGCAGCGTTGTAAGGGACAGGGGTCCCTACGAGCAGTACTTC
V: TRBV5-1; D: NA; size: few; J: TRBJ1-1; CDR3: CASSSSGQYTEAFF; DNA: TGCGCCAGCAGCTCCTCAGGACAGTACACTGAAGCTTTCTTT
V: TRBV18; D: NA; size: once; J: TRBJ1-1; CDR3: CASSLSRDTEAFF; DNA: TGTGCCAGCTCCCTATCCAGGGACACTGAAGCTTTCTTT
V: TRBV5-8; D: NA; size: NA; J: TRBJ1-1; CDR3: CASSLRQMNTEAFF; DNA: TGTGCCAGCAGCTTGCGCCAGATGAACACTGAAGCTTTCTTT
V: TRBV5-4; D: NA; size: once; J: TRBJ2-7; CDR3: CASSSPSRPGNEQYF; DNA: TGTGCCAGCAGCTCTCCTTCCCGCCCTGGCAACGAGCAGTACTTC
V: TRBV5-4; D: TRBD1; size: once; J: TRBJ2-7; CDR3: CASSLAQGAHYEQYF; DNA: TGTGCCAGCAGCTTGGCGCAGGGGGCACACTACGAGCAGTACTTC
V: TRBV5-1; D: NA; size: NA; J: TRBJ1-5; CDR3: CASSLTVNQPQHF; DNA: TGCGCCAGCAGCTTGACAGTCAATCAGCCCCAGCATTTT
V: TRBV18; D: TRBD1; size: NA; J: TRBJ1-1; CDR3: CASSPVGQGNTEAFF; DNA: TGTGCCAGCTCACCGGTGGGACAGGGGAACACTGAAGCTTTCTTT